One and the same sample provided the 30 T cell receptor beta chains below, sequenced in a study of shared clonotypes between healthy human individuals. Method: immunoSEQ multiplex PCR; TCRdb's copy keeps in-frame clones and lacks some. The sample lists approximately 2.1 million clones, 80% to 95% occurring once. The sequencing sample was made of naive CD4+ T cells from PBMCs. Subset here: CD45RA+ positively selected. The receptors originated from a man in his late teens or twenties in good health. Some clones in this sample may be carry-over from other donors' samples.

The DNA of the CDR3 is TGTGCCAGCAGCACCGCGAGGGTCCCAGATACGCAGTATTTT. This translates into CASSTARVPDTQYF. The V call is TRBV7-6, the J call TRBJ2-3; D perhaps matches TRBD2 (5 bases). With 5 bases removed from V and 4 bases from J, the gap between germline ends came to 13 bases. The germline gives CDR1 SGHVS, CDR2 FNYEAQ. This CDR3 is built from 14 residues.

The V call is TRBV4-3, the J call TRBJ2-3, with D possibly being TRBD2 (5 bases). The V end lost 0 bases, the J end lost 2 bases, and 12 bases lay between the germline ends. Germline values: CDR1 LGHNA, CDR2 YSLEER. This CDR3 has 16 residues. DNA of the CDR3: TGCGCCAGCAGCCAAGAGGGCCCGGGGTCCACAGATACGCAGTATTTT. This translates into CASSQEGPGSTDTQYF.

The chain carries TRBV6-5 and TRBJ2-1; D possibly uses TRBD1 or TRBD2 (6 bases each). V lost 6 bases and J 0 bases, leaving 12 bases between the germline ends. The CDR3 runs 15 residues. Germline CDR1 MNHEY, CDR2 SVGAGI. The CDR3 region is CASSLRGDSYNEQFF. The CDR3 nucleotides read TGTGCCAGCAGCTTGAGGGGGGACTCCTACAATGAGCAGTTCTTC.

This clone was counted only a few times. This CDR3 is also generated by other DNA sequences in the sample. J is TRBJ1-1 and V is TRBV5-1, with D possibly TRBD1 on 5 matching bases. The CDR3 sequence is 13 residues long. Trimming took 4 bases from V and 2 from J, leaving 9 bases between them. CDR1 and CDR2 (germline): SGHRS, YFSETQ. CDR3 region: CASSQGANTEAFF. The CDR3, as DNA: TGCGCCAGCAGCCAAGGGGCCAACACTGAAGCTTTCTTT.

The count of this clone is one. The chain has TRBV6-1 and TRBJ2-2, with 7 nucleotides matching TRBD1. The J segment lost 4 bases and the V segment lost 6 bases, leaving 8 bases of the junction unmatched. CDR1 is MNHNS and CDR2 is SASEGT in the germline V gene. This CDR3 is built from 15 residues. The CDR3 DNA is TGTGCCAGCAGCGTTACAGGGGCCGGCACCGGGGAGCTGTTTTTT. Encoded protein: CASSVTGAGTGELFF.

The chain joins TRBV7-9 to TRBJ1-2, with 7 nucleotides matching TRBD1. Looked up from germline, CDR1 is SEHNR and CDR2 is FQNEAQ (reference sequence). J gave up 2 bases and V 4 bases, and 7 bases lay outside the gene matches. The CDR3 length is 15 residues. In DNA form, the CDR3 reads TGTGCCAGCAGCTCTAGACAGGGTTGGAACTATGGCTACACCTTC. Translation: CASSSRQGWNYGYTF.

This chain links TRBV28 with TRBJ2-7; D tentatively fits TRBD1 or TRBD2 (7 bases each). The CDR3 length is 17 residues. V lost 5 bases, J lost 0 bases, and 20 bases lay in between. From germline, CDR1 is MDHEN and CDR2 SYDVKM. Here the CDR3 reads CASSHGGGQSSSYEQYF. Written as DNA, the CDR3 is TGTGCCAGCAGTCATGGGGGGGGACAGTCAAGCTCCTACGAGCAGTACTTC.

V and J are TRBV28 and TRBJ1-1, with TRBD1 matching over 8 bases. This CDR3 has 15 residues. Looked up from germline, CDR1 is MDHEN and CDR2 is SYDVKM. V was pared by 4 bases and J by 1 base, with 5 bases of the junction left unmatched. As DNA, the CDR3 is TGTGCCAGCAGTTCTCCAGGGGGCAGGAACACTGAAGCTTTCTTT. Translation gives CASSSPGGRNTEAFF.

The CDR3, as DNA: TGTGCCAGCAGCTTAACCAGCGGCCTTCAGTACGAGCAGTACTTC. It codes for CASSLTSGLQYEQYF. The chain couples TRBV7-3 to TRBJ2-7, with D perhaps TRBD2 (5 bases). CDR3 length: 15 amino acids. Germline V gene data show CDR1 as SGHTA and CDR2 as FQGTGA. The V end was cut by 0 bases, the J end by 4 bases, with 13 bases between.

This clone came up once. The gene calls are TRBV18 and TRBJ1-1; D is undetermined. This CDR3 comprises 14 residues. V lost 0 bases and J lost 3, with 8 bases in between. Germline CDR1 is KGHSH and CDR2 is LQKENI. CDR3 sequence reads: CASSPPGSYTEAFF. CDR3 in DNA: TGTGCCAGCTCACCACCGGGGAGTTACACTGAAGCTTTCTTT.

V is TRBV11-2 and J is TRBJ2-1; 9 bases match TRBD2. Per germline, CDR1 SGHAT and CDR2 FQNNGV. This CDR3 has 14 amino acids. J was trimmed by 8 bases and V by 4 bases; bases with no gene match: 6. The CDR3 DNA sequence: TGTGCCAGCAGCTGGGGACTAGCACTTGATGAGCAGTTCTTC. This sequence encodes CASSWGLALDEQFF.

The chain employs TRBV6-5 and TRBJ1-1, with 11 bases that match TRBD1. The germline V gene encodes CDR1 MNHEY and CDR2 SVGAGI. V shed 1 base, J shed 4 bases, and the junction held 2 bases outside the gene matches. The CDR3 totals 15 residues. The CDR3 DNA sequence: TGTGCCAGCAGTTACTTGGGACAGGGGGGCACTGAAGCTTTCTTT. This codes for CASSYLGQGGTEAFF.

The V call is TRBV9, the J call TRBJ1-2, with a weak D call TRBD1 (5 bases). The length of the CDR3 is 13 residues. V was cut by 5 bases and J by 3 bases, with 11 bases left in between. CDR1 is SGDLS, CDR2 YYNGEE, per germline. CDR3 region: CASRQGADYGYTF. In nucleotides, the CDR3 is TGTGCCAGCAGACAAGGGGCGGACTATGGCTACACCTTC.

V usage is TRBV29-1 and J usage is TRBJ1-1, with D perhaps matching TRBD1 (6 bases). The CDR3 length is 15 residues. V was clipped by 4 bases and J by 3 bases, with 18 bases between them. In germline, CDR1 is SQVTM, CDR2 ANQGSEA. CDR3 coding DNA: TGCAGCGTTGGAGAGGGAACAGGGCTCTACACTGAAGCTTTCTTT. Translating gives CSVGEGTGLYTEAFF. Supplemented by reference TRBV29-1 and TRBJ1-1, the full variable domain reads SAVISQKPSRDICQRGTSLTIQCQVDSQVTMMFWYRQQPGQSLTLIATANQGSEATYESGFVIDKFPISRPNLTFSTLTVSNMSPEDSSIYLCSVGEGTGLYTEAFFGQGTRLTVV.

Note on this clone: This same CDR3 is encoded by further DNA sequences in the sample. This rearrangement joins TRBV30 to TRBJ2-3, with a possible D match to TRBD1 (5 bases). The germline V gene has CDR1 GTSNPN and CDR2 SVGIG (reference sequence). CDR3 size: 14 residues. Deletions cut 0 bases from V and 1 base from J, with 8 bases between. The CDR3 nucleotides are TGTGCCTGGAGTGTAGACAGTGGCACAGATACGCAGTATTTT. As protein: CAWSVDSGTDTQYF.

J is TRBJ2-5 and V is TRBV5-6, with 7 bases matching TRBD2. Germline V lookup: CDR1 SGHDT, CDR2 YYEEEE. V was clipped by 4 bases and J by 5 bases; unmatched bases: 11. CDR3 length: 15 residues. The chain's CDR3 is CASSTLAGVMETQYF. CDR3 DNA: TGTGCCAGCAGCACCCTGGCGGGGGTGATGGAGACCCAGTACTTC.

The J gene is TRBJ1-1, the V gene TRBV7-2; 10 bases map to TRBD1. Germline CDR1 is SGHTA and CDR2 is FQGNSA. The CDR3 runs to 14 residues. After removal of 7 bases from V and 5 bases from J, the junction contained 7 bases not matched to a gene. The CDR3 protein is CASISTGGGTEAFF. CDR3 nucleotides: TGTGCCAGCATTTCGACAGGGGGCGGGACTGAAGCTTTCTTT.

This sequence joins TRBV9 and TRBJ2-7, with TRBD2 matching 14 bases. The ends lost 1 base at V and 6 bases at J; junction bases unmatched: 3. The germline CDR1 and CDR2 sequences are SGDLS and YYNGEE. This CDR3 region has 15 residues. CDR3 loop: CASSVLGLAGVEQYF. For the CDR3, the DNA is TGTGCCAGCAGCGTACTGGGACTAGCGGGAGTCGAGCAGTACTTC.

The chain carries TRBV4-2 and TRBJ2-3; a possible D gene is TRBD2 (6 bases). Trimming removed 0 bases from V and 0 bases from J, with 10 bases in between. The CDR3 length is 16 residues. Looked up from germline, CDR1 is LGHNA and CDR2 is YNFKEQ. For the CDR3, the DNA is TGTGCCAGCAGCCAAGATTTCGGGGGAAGCACAGATACGCAGTATTTT. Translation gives CASSQDFGGSTDTQYF.

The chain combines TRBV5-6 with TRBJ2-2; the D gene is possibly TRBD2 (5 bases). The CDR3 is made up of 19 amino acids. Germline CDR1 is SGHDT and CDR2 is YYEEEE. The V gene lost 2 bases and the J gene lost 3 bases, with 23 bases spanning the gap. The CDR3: CASSFLFKLELGDTGELFF. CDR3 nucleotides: TGTGCCAGCAGCTTTTTATTCAAGTTGGAGCTCGGGGACACCGGGGAGCTGTTTTTT.

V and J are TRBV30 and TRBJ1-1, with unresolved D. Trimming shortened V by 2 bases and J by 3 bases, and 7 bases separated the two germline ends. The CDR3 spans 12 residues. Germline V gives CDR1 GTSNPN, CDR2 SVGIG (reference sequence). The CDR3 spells CAWSPTHTEAFF. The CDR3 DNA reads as TGTGCCTGGAGTCCCACCCACACTGAAGCTTTCTTT.

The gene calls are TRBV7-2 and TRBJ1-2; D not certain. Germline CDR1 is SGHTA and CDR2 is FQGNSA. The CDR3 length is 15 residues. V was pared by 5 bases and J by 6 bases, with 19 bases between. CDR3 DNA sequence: TGTGCCAGCAGCCCATACGGACGTTCGATTAATGGCTACACCTTC. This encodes CASSPYGRSINGYTF.

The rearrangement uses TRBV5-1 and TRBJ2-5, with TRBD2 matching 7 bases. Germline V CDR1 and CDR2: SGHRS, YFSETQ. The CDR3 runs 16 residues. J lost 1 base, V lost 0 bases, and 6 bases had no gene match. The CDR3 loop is CASSLAPSGVQETQYF. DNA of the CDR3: TGCGCCAGCAGCTTGGCCCCTAGCGGTGTCCAAGAGACCCAGTACTTC. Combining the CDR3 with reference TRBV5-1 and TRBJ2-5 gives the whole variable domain KAGVTQTPRYLIKTRGQQVTLSCSPISGHRSVSWYQQTPGQGLQFLFEYFSETQRNKGNFPGRFSGRQFSNSRSEMNVSTLELGDSALYLCASSLAPSGVQETQYFGPGTRLLVL.

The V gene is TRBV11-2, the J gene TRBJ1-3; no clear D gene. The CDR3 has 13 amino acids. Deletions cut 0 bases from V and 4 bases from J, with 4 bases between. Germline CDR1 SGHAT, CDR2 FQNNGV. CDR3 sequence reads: CASSLDGGNTIYF. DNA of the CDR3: TGTGCCAGCAGCTTAGATGGGGGAAACACCATATATTTT.

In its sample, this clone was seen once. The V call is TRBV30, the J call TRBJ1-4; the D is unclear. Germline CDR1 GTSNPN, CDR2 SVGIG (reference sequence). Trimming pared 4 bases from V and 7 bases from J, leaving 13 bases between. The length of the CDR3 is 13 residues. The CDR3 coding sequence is TGTGCCTGGACTTCGGGTGGTCGTGAAAAACTGTTTTTT. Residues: CAWTSGGREKLFF.

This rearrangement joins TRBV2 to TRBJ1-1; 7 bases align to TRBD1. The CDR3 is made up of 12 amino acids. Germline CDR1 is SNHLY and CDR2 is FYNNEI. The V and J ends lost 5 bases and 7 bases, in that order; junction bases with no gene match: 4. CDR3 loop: CASSWTGVEAFF. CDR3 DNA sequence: TGTGCCAGCAGTTGGACAGGCGTTGAAGCTTTCTTT.

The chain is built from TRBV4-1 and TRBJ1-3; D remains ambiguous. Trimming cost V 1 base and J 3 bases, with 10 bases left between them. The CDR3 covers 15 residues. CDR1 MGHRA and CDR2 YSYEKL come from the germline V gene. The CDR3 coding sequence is TGCGCCAGCAGCCAAGTTTGGGGTGTTGGAAACACCATATATTTT. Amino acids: CASSQVWGVGNTIYF.

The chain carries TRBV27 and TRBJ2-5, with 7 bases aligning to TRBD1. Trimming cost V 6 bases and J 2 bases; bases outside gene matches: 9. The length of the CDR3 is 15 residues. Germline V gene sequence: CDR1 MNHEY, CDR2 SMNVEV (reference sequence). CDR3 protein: CASSFRGTGQETQYF. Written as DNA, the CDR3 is TGTGCCAGCAGCTTCAGGGGGACGGGGCAAGAGACCCAGTACTTC.

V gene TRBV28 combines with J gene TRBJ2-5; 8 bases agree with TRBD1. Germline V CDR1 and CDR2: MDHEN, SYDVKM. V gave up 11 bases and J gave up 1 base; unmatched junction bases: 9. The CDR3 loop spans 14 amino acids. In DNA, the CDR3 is TGTGCCGGAGGATTGACAGGGGCCCAAGAGACCCAGTACTTC. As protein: CAGGLTGAQETQYF. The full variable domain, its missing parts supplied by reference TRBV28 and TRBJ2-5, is DVKVTQSSRYLVKRTGEKVFLECVQDMDHENMFWYRQDPGLGLRLIYFSYDVKMKEKGDIPEGYSVSREKKERFSLILESASTNQTSMYLCAGGLTGAQETQYFGPGTRLLVL.

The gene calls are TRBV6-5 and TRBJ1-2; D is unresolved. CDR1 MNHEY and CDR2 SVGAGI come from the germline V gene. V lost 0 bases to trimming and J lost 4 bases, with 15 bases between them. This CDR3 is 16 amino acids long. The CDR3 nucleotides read TGTGCCAGCAGTTACTCGTCGATCGGGAGCGTCTATGGCTACACCTTC. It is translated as CASSYSSIGSVYGYTF.